The rows below give T cell receptor beta chains drawn from one sample of a study of shared clonotypes between healthy human individuals. The data were produced by immunoSEQ multiplex PCR, yet TCRdb's version contains in-frame clones alone and is incomplete. The table includes some 2.1 million clones, 85% to 95% detected once. The sequenced sample was naive CD4+ T cells sorted from blood. These receptors came from a man aged 18 to 35 in good health. Each CDR3 is given with its conserved first and last residue. Fields, in order: D gene, J gene, V gene, clone size, CDR3 protein, CDR3 DNA. A D gene is named only where the DNA matches it firmly. Size is stated for part of the rows, as once, few or many counts, or as a class when the clone is expanded.

- | TRBJ1-1 | TRBV7-9 | - | CASSLRAVNTEAFF | TGTGCCAGCAGCTTAAGGGCAGTTAACACTGAAGCTTTCTTT
- | TRBJ1-2 | TRBV6-5 | - | CASKQGYGYTF | TGTGCCAGTAAGCAGGGGTATGGCTACACCTTC
- | TRBJ2-2 | TRBV7-9 | - | CASSWYGQVTGELFF | TGTGCCAGCAGCTGGTATGGGCAGGTCACCGGGGAGCTGTTTTTT
TRBD1 | TRBJ1-1 | TRBV12-5 | - | CASGLPGTGRGTEAFF | TGTGCTAGTGGTTTGCCCGGGACAGGAAGGGGGACTGAAGCTTTCTTT
- | TRBJ2-2 | TRBV5-1 | - | CASSLAVRGTGELFF | TGCGCCAGCAGCTTGGCGGTTAGGGGCACCGGGGAGCTGTTTTTT
- | TRBJ1-1 | TRBV9 | once | CASSVDANTEAFF | TGTGCCAGCAGCGTAGACGCGAACACTGAAGCTTTCTTT
TRBD2 | TRBJ2-3 | TRBV30 | - | CAWSASGKPLDTQYF | TGTGCCTGGAGTGCGAGCGGGAAACCCCTAGATACGCAGTATTTT
- | TRBJ1-2 | TRBV6-5 | - | CASSTGTAGYTF | TGTGCCAGCAGTACCGGGACGGCCGGCTACACCTTC
TRBD2 | TRBJ2-7 | TRBV10-3 | - | CAISPTSGSYEQYF | TGTGCCATCAGTCCGACTAGCGGCTCCTACGAGCAGTACTTC
TRBD1 | TRBJ1-5 | TRBV30 | - | CAWSKGQGGNQPQHF | TGTGCCTGGAGTAAGGGACAGGGCGGCAATCAGCCCCAGCATTTT
- | TRBJ1-4 | TRBV28 | - | CASSTLGEGKLFF | TGTGCCAGCAGCACTCTAGGGGAGGGAAAACTGTTTTTT
- | TRBJ2-3 | TRBV7-9 | - | CAVTGPSTDTQYF | TGTGCCGTAACCGGGCCGTCCACAGATACGCAGTATTTT
TRBD1 | TRBJ2-7 | TRBV6-1 | - | CASSIRQGAHEQYF | TGTGCCAGCAGCATACGACAGGGGGCTCACGAGCAGTACTTC
TRBD1 | TRBJ2-3 | TRBV4-2 | - | CASSQDTGGAETNTQYF | TGTGCCAGCAGCCAGGATACAGGGGGCGCGGAGACGAATACGCAGTATTTT
- | TRBJ1-1 | TRBV7-9 | - | CASSDTGSGAFF | TGTGCCAGCAGCGATACAGGGTCCGGAGCTTTCTTT
- | TRBJ1-2 | TRBV15 | - | CATSRDSGGTRWDGYTF | TGTGCCACCAGCAGAGATTCCGGTGGGACTCGATGGGATGGCTACACCTTC
- | TRBJ2-7 | TRBV10-1 | - | CASSEFGSGTYEQYF | TGCGCCAGCAGTGAGTTCGGCTCAGGAACCTACGAGCAGTACTTC
- | TRBJ1-1 | TRBV18 | - | CASSPGSWVAEAFF | TGTGCCAGCTCACCAGGCTCCTGGGTTGCTGAAGCTTTCTTT
- | TRBJ1-1 | TRBV7-9 | - | CASRGVRTEAFF | TGTGCCAGCAGAGGGGTTAGAACTGAAGCTTTCTTT
- | TRBJ1-1 | TRBV6-5 | - | CASTRQGNTEAFF | TGTGCCAGCACTCGGCAGGGGAACACTGAAGCTTTCTTT
TRBD1 | TRBJ2-1 | TRBV30 | - | CAWRNPGQAKFF | TGTGCCTGGAGAAACCCGGGACAGGCGAAATTCTTC
- | TRBJ2-7 | TRBV10-3 | - | CAISESPVYEQYF | TGTGCCATCAGTGAATCGCCTGTCTACGAGCAGTACTTC